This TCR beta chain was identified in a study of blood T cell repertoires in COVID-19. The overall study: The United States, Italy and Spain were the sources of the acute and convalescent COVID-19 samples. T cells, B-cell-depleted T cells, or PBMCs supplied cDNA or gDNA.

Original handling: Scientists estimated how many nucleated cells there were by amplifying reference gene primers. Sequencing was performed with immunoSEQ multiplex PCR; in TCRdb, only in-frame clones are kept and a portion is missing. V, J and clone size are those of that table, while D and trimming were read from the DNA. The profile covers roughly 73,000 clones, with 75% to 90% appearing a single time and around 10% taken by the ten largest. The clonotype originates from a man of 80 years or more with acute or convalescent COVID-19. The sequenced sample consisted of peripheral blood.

The CDR3 nucleotides read TGCACCAGCAGCCAAGTCTTGCTAGCGGAAATAACCGGGGAGCTGTTTTTT. As protein: CTSSQVLLAEITGELFF. This rearrangement joins TRBV1 to TRBJ2-2; whether TRBD2, the table's D call, matches the DNA was not checked. TRBV1 constitutes a pseudogene. CDR3 size: 17 residues.